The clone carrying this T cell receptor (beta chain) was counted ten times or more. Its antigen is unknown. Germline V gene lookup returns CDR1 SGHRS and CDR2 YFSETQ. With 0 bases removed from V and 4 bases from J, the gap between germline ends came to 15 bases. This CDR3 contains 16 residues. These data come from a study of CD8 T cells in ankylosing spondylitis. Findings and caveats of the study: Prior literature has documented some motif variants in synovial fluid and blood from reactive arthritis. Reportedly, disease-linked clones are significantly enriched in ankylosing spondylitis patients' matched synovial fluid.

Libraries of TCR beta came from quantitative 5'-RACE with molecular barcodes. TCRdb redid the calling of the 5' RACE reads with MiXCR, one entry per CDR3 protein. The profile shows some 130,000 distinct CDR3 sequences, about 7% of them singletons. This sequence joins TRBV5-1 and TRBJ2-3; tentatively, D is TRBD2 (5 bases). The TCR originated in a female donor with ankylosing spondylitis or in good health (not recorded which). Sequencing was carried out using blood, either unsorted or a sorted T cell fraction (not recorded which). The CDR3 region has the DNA TGCGCCAGCAGCTTGGGTTTTCGGGCAGCGGCAGATACGCAGTATTTT. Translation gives CASSLGFRAAADTQYF.